This TCR beta chain was captured in a study of memory CD4+ T cells and cytomegalovirus serostatus. Here immunoSEQ multiplex PCR was the method, and the copy in TCRdb shows in-frame clones only, minus some. The data contain about 52,000 clones, 80% of them singletons. Concerning this clone itself: Its specificity is unknown.

The sort gate was single viable CD3+CD4+CD8-CD45RO+ cells for memory CD4+ T cells. The V segment lost 6 bases and the J segment 2 bases; nucleotides outside the gene matches: 4. Germline-derived CDR1 and CDR2 are SGHTA and FQGNSA. The CDR3 contains 15 residues. General observations from the study: Of about 150 reported CMV TCRbeta sequences, some 67 were found in memory CD4+ repertoires.

This clonotype was obtained from an adult in good health and CMV-seropositive. The specimen sequenced was memory CD4+ T cells from blood. The rearrangement joins TRBV7-2 to TRBJ2-2; 9 nucleotides align to TRBD1. CDR3 in DNA: TGTGCCAGCAGACCAACAGGGGGCAACACCGGGGAGCTGTTTTTT. This encodes CASRPTGGNTGELFF.